A single sample is the source of the 10 T cell receptor beta chains below, sequenced in a study of blood T cell repertoires in COVID-19. Some clones are missing from TCRdb's copy, which holds only in-frame ones; the method was immunoSEQ multiplex PCR. The profile shows under 150,000 clones, 85% to 90% of them singletons. Sequenced: peripheral blood. The receptors here all came from a man aged 50-60 years with acute or convalescent COVID-19.

The chain carries TRBV11-2 and TRBJ1-1; D remains ambiguous. The germline V gene has CDR1 SGHAT and CDR2 FQNNGV. With 1 base removed from V and 5 bases from J, the gap between germline ends came to 8 bases. The CDR3 has 13 residues. This chain's CDR3 is CASSLAGRTEAFF. In DNA form, the CDR3 reads TGTGCCAGCAGCTTAGCCGGCAGGACTGAAGCTTTCTTT.

The chain joins TRBV5-1 to TRBJ1-1; 7 nucleotides agree with TRBD1. Trimming removed 2 bases from V and 1 base from J; junction bases left unmatched: 5. The CDR3 has 15 amino acids. Germline CDR1 is SGHRS and CDR2 is YFSETQ. The CDR3 is CASSLTGEENTEAFF. CDR3 bases: TGCGCCAGCAGCTTAACAGGGGAAGAGAACACTGAAGCTTTCTTT.

This sequence joins TRBV9 and TRBJ2-1; the match to TRBD1 covers 7 bases. V shed 4 bases and J 2 bases; nucleotides not matched to a gene: 6. CDR1 is SGDLS and CDR2 is YYNGEE in the germline V gene. This CDR3 region has 15 residues. The CDR3 nucleotides are TGTGCCAGCAGCACCCGGGACAGTCCCTACAATGAGCAGTTCTTC. This codes for CASSTRDSPYNEQFF.

The J gene is TRBJ2-3, the V gene TRBV10-3; 13 bases line up with TRBD2. Germline loops: CDR1 ENHRY, CDR2 SYGVKD. This CDR3 comprises 15 residues. J gave up 4 bases and V 6 bases, and 4 bases lay outside the gene matches. CDR3 loop: CAISRLAGGSDTQYF. CDR3 DNA: TGTGCCATCAGCCGACTAGCGGGAGGATCAGATACGCAGTATTTT.

The CDR3 nucleotides read TGTGCCAGCAGTTCGACCAGGGTGATGAACACTGAAGCTTTCTTT. Protein product: CASSSTRVMNTEAFF. The chain recombines TRBV6-5 with TRBJ1-1, with a weak D call TRBD1 (5 bases). The V and J ends lost 4 bases and 0 bases respectively, with 12 bases between them. Germline CDR1 and CDR2: MNHEY and SVGAGI. The CDR3 spans 15 residues.

The genes are TRBV30 and TRBJ2-5; the D gene is possibly TRBD2 (6 bases). Trimming left V 0 bases short and J 1 base short, with 12 bases between. Germline lookup yields CDR1 GTSNPN and CDR2 SVGIG (reference sequence). The CDR3 spans 15 residues. The CDR3 DNA sequence: TGTGCCTGGAGTGTTCCCGGAGGGCTCCAAGAGACCCAGTACTTC. Encoded protein: CAWSVPGGLQETQYF.

The genes are TRBV20-1 and TRBJ2-3, with D possibly called TRBD1 or TRBD2 (6 bases each). This CDR3 has 11 amino acids. V shed 3 bases and J shed 10 bases, with 11 bases lying between them. CDR1 DFQATT and CDR2 SNEGSKA come from the germline V gene (reference sequence). The CDR3 sequence: CSASAGTSQYF. Written as DNA, the CDR3 is TGCAGTGCTAGTGCGGGGACATCGCAGTATTTT.

Here the CDR3 DNA reads TGTGCCAGTAGTATTCCTCCGCTGCCGAGGTTCTTC. Its protein is CASSIPPLPRFF. The chain couples TRBV19 to TRBJ2-1; D unresolved. This CDR3 is built from 12 residues. The V gene's germline CDR1 is LNHDA and CDR2 SQIVND (reference sequence). The ends were cut back, 3 bases at V and 15 bases at J, with 15 bases in the middle.

The chain links TRBV7-8 to TRBJ2-7; 7 bases align to TRBD2. Germline V lookup: CDR1 SGHVS, CDR2 FQNEAQ. CDR3 length equals 13 residues. Trimming removed 5 bases from V and 5 bases from J; junction bases left unmatched: 6. CDR3 DNA: TGTGCCAGCAGCCGCGGGAGTGTCAACGAGCAGTACTTC. Translating gives CASSRGSVNEQYF.

CDR3 sequence: CASSQDGHNQPQHF. CDR3 DNA sequence: TGTGCCAGCAGTCAGGACGGACACAATCAGCCCCAGCATTTT. The gene calls are TRBV6-6 and TRBJ1-5; weak D call: TRBD1 (5 bases). The CDR3 is 14 amino acids. Between the trimmed V and J ends, which lost 5 bases and 3 bases, there was a span of 11 bases. Germline CDR1 reads MNHNY; CDR2 reads SVGAGI (reference sequence).